The rows below give T cell receptor beta chains drawn from one sample of a study of vaccination effects on CD4 cells after COVID-19. Assay: immunoSEQ multiplex PCR; the TCRdb copy retains only in-frame clones and omits some. Of 25,000 to 35,000 clones in the sample, around 75% were seen once. Antigens for these TCRs are unknown. The source was CD4+ T cells from PBMCs cultured with SARS-CoV-2 spike peptides, collected before COVID-19 vaccination. The receptors stem from a human donor who received a COVID-19 vaccine. Each CDR3 is given with its conserved first and last residue. The D gene is left open where the match is weak. A clone size is listed for some rows: how often the clone was seen (once, few, many), or a class if it is expanded.

d_call | clone_size | j_call | v_call | cdr3_nt | cdr3_aa
NA | few | TRBJ1-6 | TRBV5-4 | TGTGCCAGCAGCTTGAGAAATTCACCCCTCCACTTT | CASSLRNSPLHF
NA | few | TRBJ2-2 | TRBV28 | TGTGCCAGCAGTGGAGGAGGGCCAGGTGGGGAGCTGTTTTTT | CASSGGGPGGELFF
TRBD1 | NA | TRBJ1-2 | TRBV6-5 | TGTGCCAGCGGGGGGACAGGCTATGGCTACACCTTC | CASGGTGYGYTF
NA | NA | TRBJ1-2 | TRBV19 | TGTGCCAGTAGCCCGGGTCAGGACCGTGGCTACACCTTC | CASSPGQDRGYTF
NA | NA | TRBJ1-1 | TRBV27 | TGTGCCAGCAGTTCATACTCAGCCGACACTGAAGCTTTCTTT | CASSSYSADTEAFF
TRBD2 | NA | TRBJ2-7 | TRBV3-1/TRBV3-2 | TGTGCCAGCAGCCCTAGCGGGAGAGTCTACGAGCAGTACTTC | CASSPSGRVYEQYF
NA | few | TRBJ1-4 | TRBV4-2 | TGTGCCAGCAGCCAAGATCATCGGCAGGGGAGGAATGAAAAACTGTTTTTT | CASSQDHRQGRNEKLFF
TRBD1 | NA | TRBJ1-2 | TRBV27 | TGTGCCAGCAGTTTGAAGGGACAGGGCTACTATGGCTACACCTTC | CASSLKGQGYYGYTF
TRBD2 | NA | TRBJ2-3 | TRBV19 | TGTGCCAGTAGTAGGTCGGCTAGCGGGGGGGCCGTTTATACGCAGTATTTT | CASSRSASGGAVYTQYF
TRBD1 | few | TRBJ1-2 | TRBV6-5 | TGTGCCAGCAGTTACGACAGGGTTGAGTATGGCTACACCTTC | CASSYDRVEYGYTF
TRBD2 | once | TRBJ2-1 | TRBV19 | TGTGCCAGTAGTTTCAGCGGGAGGAGATCCTACAATGAGCAGTTCTTC | CASSFSGRRSYNEQFF
NA | NA | TRBJ1-1 | TRBV19 | TGTGCCAGTAGGACCGGGGGGTCCGCATTGAACACTGAAGCTTTCTTT | CASRTGGSALNTEAFF
NA | NA | TRBJ1-1 | TRBV3-1/TRBV3-2 | TGTGCCAGCAGCCGCCCGTTCGACAGAAACACTGAAGCTTTCTTT | CASSRPFDRNTEAFF
NA | once | TRBJ1-3 | TRBV7-2 | TGTGCCAGCAGCTTAGGGCCGAGCTCTGGAAACACCATATATTTT | CASSLGPSSGNTIYF
TRBD2 | NA | TRBJ2-5 | TRBV19 | TGTGCCAGTAGTATCTCGGCTAGCGGCCAAGAGACCCAGTACTTC | CASSISASGQETQYF
TRBD1 | NA | TRBJ2-1 | TRBV29-1 | TGCAGCGTAGTCGACGGACAGGGGAGGGATGAGCAGTTCTTC | CSVVDGQGRDEQFF
NA | NA | TRBJ1-3 | TRBV12-3/TRBV12-4 | TGTGCCAGCAGCCAGGTTCTTACAAACACCATATATTTT | CASSQVLTNTIYF
NA | NA | TRBJ1-2 | TRBV11-2 | TGTGCCAGCAGCCTCCAGCCAGCAGTCCTCTATGGCTACACCTTC | CASSLQPAVLYGYTF
TRBD2 | NA | TRBJ2-5 | TRBV5-1 | TGCGCCAGCAGCTTGGTATCGGGGAGGGGAGAGACCCAGTACTTC | CASSLVSGRGETQYF
NA | NA | TRBJ1-1 | TRBV3-1/TRBV3-2 | TGTGCCAGCAGCCTTACTATCAGGGCCCCGAACACTGAAGCTTTCTTT | CASSLTIRAPNTEAFF
TRBD1 | NA | TRBJ1-5 | TRBV6-2/TRBV6-3 | TGTGCCAGCACCCCCCTCCGGGACAGGGGGTATCAGCCCCAGCATTTT | CASTPLRDRGYQPQHF
TRBD2 | NA | TRBJ2-5 | TRBV4-2 | TGTGCCAGCAGCCAAGATCGGAGCGGGGGGCTCCAAGAGACCCAGTACTTC | CASSQDRSGGLQETQYF
TRBD2 | NA | TRBJ2-1 | TRBV3-1/TRBV3-2 | TGTGCCAGCAGCCAAGGACTAGCGGAGCAGTTCTTC | CASSQGLAEQFF
TRBD1 | NA | TRBJ2-7 | TRBV5-4 | TGTGCCAGCAGCTTGGGCGAACCAGGGGGCTACGAGCAGTACTTC | CASSLGEPGGYEQYF
NA | NA | TRBJ1-2 | TRBV10-3 | TGTGCCATCAGTGATAAGGAGCTAAACTATGGCTACACCTTC | CAISDKELNYGYTF
TRBD1 | NA | TRBJ1-2 | TRBV6-5 | TGTGCCAGCAGCCCCGGCCCGACAGGGGGCTATGGCTACACCTTC | CASSPGPTGGYGYTF
TRBD2 | NA | TRBJ2-2 | TRBV4-1 | TGCGCCAGCAGCCAAAAATGGCCCCCGGACGGGGGGGCCAGGAGCGGGGAGCTGTTTTTT | CASSQKWPPDGGARSGELFF
TRBD1 | few | TRBJ1-1 | TRBV7-2 | TGTGCCAGCAGGAGGGGGGACAGGGTAGGAGCTTTCTTT | CASRRGDRVGAFF
TRBD1 | NA | TRBJ1-2 | TRBV30 | TGTGCCTGGAGTAGGGTACAGGGGCGAGGCTACACCTTC | CAWSRVQGRGYTF
NA | few | TRBJ1-5 | TRBV28 | TGTGCCAGCCGCCCTGGAGGTCAGCCCCAGCATTTT | CASRPGGQPQHF
TRBD1 | few | TRBJ1-2 | TRBV2 | TGTGCCAGCAGTGTGGGGACAGGGAGGACCTATGGCTACACCTTC | CASSVGTGRTYGYTF
NA | NA | TRBJ2-1 | TRBV3-1/TRBV3-2 | TGTGCCAGCAGTCCCAGCGGCAATGAGCAGTTCTTC | CASSPSGNEQFF
TRBD1 | NA | TRBJ2-2 | TRBV5-1 | TGCGCCAGCAGCTTACTAGGGGGCCAGACTATCACCGGGGAGCTGTTTTTT | CASSLLGGQTITGELFF
TRBD1 | NA | TRBJ1-1 | TRBV4-1 | TGCGCCAGCAACCCAAGATCGTGGACAGGGGGCACTGAAGCTTTCTTT | CASNPRSWTGGTEAFF
NA | NA | TRBJ2-7 | TRBV7-2 | TGTGCCAGCAGCTTAGTATCTGGACATAAAACCTACGAGCAGTACTTC | CASSLVSGHKTYEQYF
NA | NA | TRBJ2-7 | TRBV4-3 | TGCGCCAGCAGCCAAGAAGATCGCAGGACCGAGCAGTACTTC | CASSQEDRRTEQYF
TRBD1 | NA | TRBJ2-2 | TRBV5-1 | TGCGCCAGCAGCCATGGACAGGGTCGAAACGGGGAGCTGTTTTTT | CASSHGQGRNGELFF
TRBD2 | NA | TRBJ2-3 | TRBV30 | TGTGCCTGGAGTGTCCTAGCGGACACAGATACGCAGTATTTT | CAWSVLADTDTQYF
NA | NA | TRBJ1-1 | TRBV7-9 | TGTGCCAGCAGCGCCGGGACGGCGAACACTGAAGCTTTCTTT | CASSAGTANTEAFF
NA | NA | TRBJ2-3 | TRBV6-4 | TGTGCCAGCAGTGACAGATCCACAGATACGCAGTATTTT | CASSDRSTDTQYF
TRBD1 | few | TRBJ1-5 | TRBV19 | TGTGCCAGTAGTCCAGGGGGGAATAGCAATCAGCCCCAGCATTTT | CASSPGGNSNQPQHF
NA | once | TRBJ1-5 | TRBV14 | TGTGCCAGCAGCCAAGATTCCGGGATGGGCGTGAGCAATCAGCCCCAGCATTTT | CASSQDSGMGVSNQPQHF
NA | NA | TRBJ2-4 | TRBV4-1 | TGCGCCAGCAGCCAAGAGTCCCGGCAGAGTAAGAACATTCAGTACTTC | CASSQESRQSKNIQYF
NA | few | TRBJ2-6 | TRBV7-8 | TGTGCCAGCAGCTTCCGAGGGCTTGAGTACTCCGGGGCCAACGTCCTGACTTTC | CASSFRGLEYSGANVLTF
NA | few | TRBJ2-7 | TRBV5-6 | TGTGCCAGCAGCTTCGGACAGACTACCATCTACGAGCAGTACTTC | CASSFGQTTIYEQYF
NA | NA | TRBJ1-4 | TRBV28 | TGTGCCAGCAGTTTAATTCTGGGGAGGGCTGAAAAACTGTTTTTT | CASSLILGRAEKLFF
TRBD1 | NA | TRBJ1-6 | TRBV30 | TGTGCCTGGAGTGTTGGGACAGGGTATAATTCACCCCTCCACTTT | CAWSVGTGYNSPLHF
NA | NA | TRBJ1-2 | TRBV5-5 | TGTGCCAGCAGCTTGATAGCAGTCGGCTATGGCTACACCTTC | CASSLIAVGYGYTF